The sequence of this T cell receptor (beta chain) was determined in a study of control samples from healthy donors and cancer patients. Here immunoSEQ multiplex PCR was the method, and the copy in TCRdb shows in-frame clones only, minus some. The sample yields 110,000 or so clones, roughly four fifths seen once. This clone was detected only once. Sample: blood. The clonotype was recovered from a man between 18 and 29 years old in good health.

CDR3 region: CASRLGEDRGRNEQFF. The CDR3 DNA follows: TGTGCAAGTCGCTTAGGGGAGGACAGGGGGCGGAATGAGCAGTTCTTC. The V gene is TRBV12-2, the J gene TRBJ2-1; TRBD1 reflects the table's D call only, with no check against the DNA. TRBV12-2 constitutes a pseudogene. This CDR3 spans 16 amino acids.